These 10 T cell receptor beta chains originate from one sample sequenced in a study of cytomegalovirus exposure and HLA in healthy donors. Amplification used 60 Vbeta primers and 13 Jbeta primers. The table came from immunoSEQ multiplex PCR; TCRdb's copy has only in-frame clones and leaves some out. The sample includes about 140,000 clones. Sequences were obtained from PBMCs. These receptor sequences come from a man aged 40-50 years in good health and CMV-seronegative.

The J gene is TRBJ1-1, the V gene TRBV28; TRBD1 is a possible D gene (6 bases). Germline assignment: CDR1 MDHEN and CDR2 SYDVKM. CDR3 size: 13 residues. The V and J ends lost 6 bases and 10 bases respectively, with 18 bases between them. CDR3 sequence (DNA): TGTGCCAGCAGCCCCGGACAGCCCGGTACAGCTTTCTTT. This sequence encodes CASSPGQPGTAFF.

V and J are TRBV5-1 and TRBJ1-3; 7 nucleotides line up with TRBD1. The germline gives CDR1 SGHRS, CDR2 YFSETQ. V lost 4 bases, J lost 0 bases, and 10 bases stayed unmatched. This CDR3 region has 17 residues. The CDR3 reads CASSPLTGSSSGNTIYF. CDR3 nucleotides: TGCGCCAGCAGCCCCTTGACAGGGTCGAGCTCTGGAAACACCATATATTTT.

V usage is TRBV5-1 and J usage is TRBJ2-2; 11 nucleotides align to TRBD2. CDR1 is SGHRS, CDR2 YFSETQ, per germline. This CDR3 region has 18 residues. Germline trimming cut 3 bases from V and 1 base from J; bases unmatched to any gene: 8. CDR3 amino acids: CASSSLITSGGNTGELFF. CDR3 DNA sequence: TGCGCCAGCAGCTCCCTAATAACTAGCGGGGGGAACACCGGGGAGCTGTTTTTT.

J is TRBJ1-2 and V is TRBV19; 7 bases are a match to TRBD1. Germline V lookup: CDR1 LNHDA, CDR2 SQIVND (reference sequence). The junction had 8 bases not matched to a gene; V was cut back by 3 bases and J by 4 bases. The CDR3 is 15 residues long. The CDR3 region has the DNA TGTGCCAGTAGTATGGGACAGTTAGCCCTCTATGGCTACACCTTC. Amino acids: CASSMGQLALYGYTF. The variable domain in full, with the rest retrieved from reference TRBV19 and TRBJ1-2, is DGGITQSPKYLFRKEGQNVTLSCEQNLNHDAMYWYRQDPGQGLRLIYYSQIVNDFQKGDIAEGYSVSREKKESFPLTVTSAQKNPTAFYLCASSMGQLALYGYTFGSGTRLTVV.

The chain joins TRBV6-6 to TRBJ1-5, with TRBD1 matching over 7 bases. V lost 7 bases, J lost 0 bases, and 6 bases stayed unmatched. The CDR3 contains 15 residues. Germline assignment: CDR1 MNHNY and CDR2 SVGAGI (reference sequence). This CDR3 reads CASTGTANSNQPQHF. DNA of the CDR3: TGTGCCAGCACCGGGACAGCAAATAGCAATCAGCCCCAGCATTTT.

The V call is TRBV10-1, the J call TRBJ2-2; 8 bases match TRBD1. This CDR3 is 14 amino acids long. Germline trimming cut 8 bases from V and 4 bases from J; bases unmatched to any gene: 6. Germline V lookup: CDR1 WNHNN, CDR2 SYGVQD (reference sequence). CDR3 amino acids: CASPGQASTGELFF. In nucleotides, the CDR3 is TGCGCCAGCCCGGGACAGGCTAGCACCGGGGAGCTGTTTTTT.

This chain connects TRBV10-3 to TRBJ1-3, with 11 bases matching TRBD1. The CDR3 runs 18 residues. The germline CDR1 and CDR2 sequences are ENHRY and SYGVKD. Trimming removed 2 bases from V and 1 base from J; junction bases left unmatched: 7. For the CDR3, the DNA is TGTGCCATCAGTGAGCGCGGGACAGGGGGTTCTTCTGGAAACACCATATATTTT. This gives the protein CAISERGTGGSSGNTIYF.

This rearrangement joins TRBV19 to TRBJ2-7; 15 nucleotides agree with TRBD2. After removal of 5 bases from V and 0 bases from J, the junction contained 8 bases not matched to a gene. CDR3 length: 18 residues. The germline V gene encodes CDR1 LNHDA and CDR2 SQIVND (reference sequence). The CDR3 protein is CASSWGLAGGSSSYEQYF. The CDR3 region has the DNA TGTGCCAGTAGTTGGGGACTAGCGGGGGGCTCGAGCTCCTACGAGCAGTACTTC.

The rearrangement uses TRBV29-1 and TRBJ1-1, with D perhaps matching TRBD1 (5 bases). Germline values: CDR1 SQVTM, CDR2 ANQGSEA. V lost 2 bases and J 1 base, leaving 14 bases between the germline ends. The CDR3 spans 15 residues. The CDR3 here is CSVESRWRGNTEAFF. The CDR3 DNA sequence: TGCAGCGTTGAATCCAGGTGGAGGGGGAACACTGAAGCTTTCTTT. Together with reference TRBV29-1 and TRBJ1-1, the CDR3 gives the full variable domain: SAVISQKPSRDICQRGTSLTIQCQVDSQVTMMFWYRQQPGQSLTLIATANQGSEATYESGFVIDKFPISRPNLTFSTLTVSNMSPEDSSIYLCSVESRWRGNTEAFFGQGTRLTVV.

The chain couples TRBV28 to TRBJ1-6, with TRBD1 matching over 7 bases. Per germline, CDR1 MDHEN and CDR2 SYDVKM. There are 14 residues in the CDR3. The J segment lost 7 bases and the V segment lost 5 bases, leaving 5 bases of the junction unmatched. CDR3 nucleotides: TGTGCCAGCAGTCCACAGGGGTGGAATTCACCCCTCCACTTT. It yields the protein CASSPQGWNSPLHF.